This T cell receptor (beta chain) stems from a study of blood T cell repertoires in COVID-19. Sequenced by immunoSEQ multiplex PCR; TCRdb stores in-frame clones only, minus some. The table shows some 250,000 clones, with over 65% occurring only once. The CDR3 is 14 amino acids. The germline V gene has CDR1 MGHDK and CDR2 SYGVNS. Trimming left V 6 bases short and J 3 bases short, with 12 bases between. This TCR was sampled from a woman aged 80 or over with acute or convalescent COVID-19. Material for sequencing was peripheral blood. The V gene is TRBV25-1, the J gene TRBJ2-1, with D possibly TRBD1 on 7 matching bases. The CDR3 loop is CASRAGGYYNEQFF. In nucleotides, the CDR3 is TGTGCCAGCAGGGCAGGGGGGTACTACAATGAGCAGTTCTTC.